This entry lists 11 T cell receptor beta chains sequenced from one sample in a study of T cell repertoires in cytomegalovirus infection. One entry per CDR3 protein results from TCRdb running MiXCR on the reads. Among 290,000 or so distinct CDR3 sequences listed, approximately 8.9% were seen once. The sample consisted of PBMCs. The receptor source for this set is a human donor in good health (CMV status not recorded). Some clones in this sample may be carry-over from other donors' samples.

The table lists this clonotype with many counts. The genes are TRBV5-5 and TRBJ2-5, with 9 bases that match TRBD2. The germline CDR1 and CDR2 sequences are SGHKS and YYEKEE (reference sequence). The CDR3 has 16 amino acids. V lost 4 bases and J lost 2; bases outside the gene matches: 9. This CDR3 reads CASSPSWLAGQETQYF. The CDR3 coding sequence is TGTGCCAGCAGCCCCTCCTGGCTAGCGGGGCAAGAGACCCAGTACTTC.

J is TRBJ2-5 and V is TRBV20-1; the match to TRBD2 covers 11 bases. The CDR3 spans 16 residues. Germline assignment: CDR1 DFQATT and CDR2 SNEGSKA (reference sequence). The J segment lost 2 bases and the V segment lost 3 bases, leaving 8 bases of the junction unmatched. CDR3 loop: CSARPTSGGQQETQYF. In nucleotides, the CDR3 is TGCAGTGCTAGGCCCACTAGCGGGGGCCAGCAAGAGACCCAGTACTTC.

The chain carries TRBV7-9 and TRBJ1-3, with 9 bases identical to TRBD1. Germline V gene data show CDR1 as SEHNR and CDR2 as FQNEAQ (reference sequence). Trimming cost V 5 bases and J 4 bases; bases outside gene matches: 6. This CDR3 is built from 15 residues. The CDR3 DNA sequence: TGTGCCAGCAGCCTGGGACAGGGTATCGGAAACACCATATATTTT. It is translated as CASSLGQGIGNTIYF.

Only a few counts were recorded for this clonotype. The rearrangement uses TRBV28 and TRBJ2-5; the match to TRBD1 covers 9 bases. The V gene's germline CDR1 is MDHEN and CDR2 SYDVKM. The CDR3 contains 15 residues. V dropped 5 bases and J dropped 4; count of bases not matched to a gene: 8. The CDR3 coding sequence is TGTGCCAGCAGTGCCGCCGACAGGGGGAGAGAGACCCAGTACTTC. Protein sequence: CASSAADRGRETQYF.

Ten or more counts support this clonotype. V usage is TRBV7-2 and J usage is TRBJ2-1, with TRBD2 matching 7 bases. V shed 2 bases and J 2 bases; nucleotides not matched to a gene: 6. This CDR3 contains 16 residues. Looked up from germline, CDR1 is SGHTA and CDR2 is FQGNSA. This CDR3 reads CASSLLARGTYNEQFF. DNA of the CDR3: TGTGCCAGCAGCTTATTGGCGCGGGGGACCTACAATGAGCAGTTCTTC.

The chain links TRBV28 to TRBJ1-2; D unclear. The CDR3 sequence is 11 residues long. Germline-derived CDR1 and CDR2 are MDHEN and SYDVKM. The ends were cut back, 3 bases at V and 6 bases at J, with 5 bases in the middle. CDR3 sequence (DNA): TGTGCCAGCAGTTTTTTAGATGGCTACACCTTC. This translates into CASSFLDGYTF.

This clonotype was counted ten times or more. The chain is built from TRBV2 and TRBJ1-1; TRBD1 might be the D (5 bases). The CDR3 runs 10 residues. Germline V gene lookup returns CDR1 SNHLY and CDR2 FYNNEI. Trimming removed 7 bases at V and 7 bases at J, with 7 bases between. The CDR3 here is CASMGVEAFF. In DNA form, the CDR3 reads TGTGCCAGCATGGGGGTTGAAGCTTTCTTT.

This clonotype came up a few times. The gene calls are TRBV9 and TRBJ2-3, with D possibly being TRBD2 (5 bases). The CDR3 has 13 amino acids. Germline-derived CDR1 and CDR2 are SGDLS and YYNGEE. The V and J ends lost 0 bases and 8 bases respectively, with 10 bases between them. CDR3: CASSVDASGTQYF. DNA of the CDR3: TGTGCCAGCAGCGTAGATGCGAGCGGTACGCAGTATTTT.

The sample holds many counts of this clonotype. The V gene is TRBV29-1, the J gene TRBJ1-2; 9 positions agree with TRBD1. This CDR3 has 17 amino acids. J was trimmed by 0 bases and V by 4 bases; bases with no gene match: 12. Germline V gene data show CDR1 as SQVTM and CDR2 as ANQGSEA. In nucleotides, the CDR3 is TGCAGCGTTGTTGGGGGGGGACAGGGCGGCTCTAACTATGGCTACACCTTC. Translated, it gives CSVVGGGQGGSNYGYTF.

This clonotype was counted many times. The V gene is TRBV7-8, the J gene TRBJ1-1; 8 positions agree with TRBD1. Trimming took 5 bases from V and 1 from J; bases not matched to a gene: 6. The CDR3 extends over 15 amino acids. Germline V gene lookup returns CDR1 SGHVS and CDR2 FQNEAQ. CDR3 loop: CASSAGQGGNTEAFF. CDR3 nucleotide sequence: TGTGCCAGCAGCGCCGGACAGGGTGGGAACACTGAAGCTTTCTTT.

This clonotype was seen repeatedly, ten times or more. This chain joins TRBV6-5 and TRBJ2-3; possibly TRBD2 for D (6 bases). Germline lookup yields CDR1 MNHEY and CDR2 SVGAGI. The CDR3 extends over 11 amino acids. Trimming cost V 10 bases and J 4 bases, with 9 bases left between them. The CDR3 nucleotides are TGTGCCACCCGACTAGCAGATACGCAGTATTTT. It specifies CATRLADTQYF.